This section outlines one T cell receptor (beta chain) sequence together with its context. Its antigen is as yet unknown. The ends were cut back, 5 bases at V and 7 bases at J, with 12 bases in the middle. CDR1 and CDR2 from the germline V gene are SGHTA and FQGTGA. This CDR3 has 13 amino acids. This entry comes from a study of graft-versus-host responses after intestinal transplantation. Study context: Induction using anti-thymocyte globulin, followed by tacrolimus and steroids for 2 to 4 years, was given to all recipients.

Study-wide results and limits: GvH clones were found in recipient marrow; some appeared first in ileum or blood. Peak GvH clone levels in circulation were associated with early post-transplant HvG declines. Those patients showing graft-donor T cell macrochimerism displayed high graft-versus-host to host-versus-graft clonal ratios in allografts.

Sequenced by immunoSEQ multiplex PCR; TCRdb stores in-frame clones only, minus some. The sample carries 84,000 or so clones, over 75% recorded once. The V and J genes are TRBV7-3 and TRBJ1-5; D ambiguous. The sample in question was unstimulated CD8+ T cells sorted from spleen or lymph node cells, obtained before transplant. This receptor was taken from a human donor who was the organ donor for an intestinal transplant. The CDR3 protein is CASSLGVSQPQHF. CDR3 DNA sequence: TGTGCCAGCAGCCTTGGGGTTAGCCAGCCCCAGCATTTT.